These 19 T cell receptor beta chains originate from one sample sequenced in a study of T cell repertoires in cytomegalovirus infection. TCRdb recomputed calls from the reads with MiXCR, one row per CDR3 protein. Altogether some 600,000 distinct CDR3 sequences are present, approximately 24% being singletons, with the ten largest covering 8%. Sequenced: CD8+ T cells from PBMCs. The origin of the receptors is a human donor in good health (CMV status not recorded). Some clones in this sample may be carry-over from other donors' samples.

For this clonotype: This may be a read error: a much more frequent sequence differs by one nucleotide. CDR3 sequence: CVSNPLGTGGSGANVLTF. CDR3 coding DNA: TGTGTCAGCAACCCCCTCGGGACAGGTGGGTCTGGGGCCAACGTCCTGACTTTC. The gene calls are TRBV5-5 and TRBJ2-6, with 8 bases lining up with TRBD1. CDR1 SGHKS and CDR2 YYEKEE come from the germline V gene (reference sequence). The CDR3 is 18 residues long.

This clonotype was seen only a few times. V and J are TRBV7-9 and TRBJ1-1, with 8 bases aligning to TRBD1. CDR3 length equals 15 residues. V gave up 5 bases and J gave up 1 base; unmatched junction bases: 6. Germline CDR1 is SEHNR and CDR2 is FQNEAQ (reference sequence). CDR3 DNA sequence: TGTGCCAGCAGCGCCGGACAGGGTGGGAACACTGAAGCTTTCTTT. It codes for CASSAGQGGNTEAFF. Looking up the rest from reference TRBV7-9 and TRBJ1-1 gives the full variable domain: DTGVSQNPRHKITKRGQNVTFRCDPISEHNRLYWYRQTLGQGPEFLTYFQNEAQLEKSRLLSDRFSAERPKGSFSTLEIQRTEQGDSAMYLCASSAGQGGNTEAFFGQGTRLTVV.

The genes are TRBV6-6 and TRBJ2-1; 8 bases are shared with TRBD2. The CDR3 totals 18 residues. Germline V gene lookup returns CDR1 MNHNY and CDR2 SVGAGI (reference sequence). V lost 4 bases, J lost 0 bases, and 11 bases stayed unmatched. The CDR3 coding sequence is TGTGCCAGCAGTTCTACGCGGGGGGATTCCCACTCCTACAATGAGCAGTTCTTC. Its translation is CASSSTRGDSHSYNEQFF.

This clonotype was detected a few times. The chain joins TRBV4-2 to TRBJ2-3; 12 bases map to TRBD2. CDR1 and CDR2 from the germline V gene are LGHNA and YNFKEQ. The CDR3 has 16 residues. With V trimmed by 1 base and J by 5 bases, 4 bases remained unmatched. The CDR3 DNA reads TGTGCCAGCAGCCAAGTCGCTAGCGGGGGGGGAGATACGCAGTATTTT. Protein product: CASSQVASGGGDTQYF.

This clonotype was picked up a small number of times. The chain joins TRBV9 to TRBJ1-2; D gene ambiguous. This CDR3 spans 13 amino acids. Germline V gene lookup returns CDR1 SGDLS and CDR2 YYNGEE. V was pared by 2 bases and J by 4 bases, with 9 bases between. CDR3 protein: CASSVTETYGYTF. In DNA form, the CDR3 reads TGTGCCAGCAGCGTTACAGAGACCTATGGCTACACCTTC.

This clonotype was counted many times. The chain is built from TRBV7-2 and TRBJ1-1; no reliable D call. Germline CDR1 and CDR2: SGHTA and FQGNSA. V lost 5 bases, J lost 5 bases, and 15 bases lay in between. The CDR3 totals 14 residues. The CDR3 nucleotides read TGTGCCAGCAGCGCAGGAGTTACTGGAACTGAAGCTTTCTTT. It specifies CASSAGVTGTEAFF.

This clonotype was recorded many times. This chain joins TRBV6-2 or TRBV6-3 and TRBJ2-4; D tentatively fits TRBD1 or TRBD2 (6 bases each). The CDR3 is 20 amino acids. V lost 5 bases and J lost 0, with 26 bases in between. The germline V gene has CDR1 MNHEY and CDR2 SVGEGT. The CDR3 coding sequence is TGTGCCAGCAGTCGACCTTTGGGGGGCTCCGTTAGAATAGCCAAAAACATTCAGTACTTC. Translated, it gives CASSRPLGGSVRIAKNIQYF.

This clonotype was recorded at least ten times. The chain carries TRBV6-2 or TRBV6-3 and TRBJ1-1; D remains unclear. This CDR3 is 15 amino acids long. With 2 bases removed from V and 1 base from J, the gap between germline ends came to 11 bases. The V gene's germline CDR1 is MNHEY and CDR2 SVGEGT. The CDR3, as DNA: TGTGCCAGCAGTTACCCCGCTTCCACGAACACTGAAGCTTTCTTT. It specifies CASSYPASTNTEAFF.

In this sample, this clonotype turned up a few times. The rearrangement links TRBV6-5 to TRBJ2-1, with 7 bases matching TRBD1. The V gene's germline CDR1 is MNHEY and CDR2 SVGAGI. The CDR3 runs 15 residues. V was clipped by 5 bases and J by 2 bases; unmatched bases: 6. The CDR3 reads CASSTRQGPYNEQFF. CDR3 DNA: TGTGCCAGCAGTACTCGACAGGGCCCCTACAATGAGCAGTTCTTC.

This clonotype has just one count. This chain joins TRBV2 and TRBJ2-5; TRBD2 agrees at 11 bases. V was clipped by 8 bases and J by 0 bases; unmatched bases: 8. This CDR3 contains 16 residues. The germline V gene has CDR1 SNHLY and CDR2 FYNNEI. This CDR3 is CASLRLAGTYQETQYF. The CDR3 region has the DNA TGTGCCAGCCTGAGACTAGCGGGGACCTACCAAGAGACCCAGTACTTC.

The chain links TRBV12-3 or TRBV12-4 to TRBJ2-1, with no clear D. The ends were cut back, 10 bases at V and 2 bases at J, with 9 bases in the middle. This CDR3 comprises 12 residues. The CDR3 is CATLNPYNEQFF. The CDR3 DNA is TGTGCCACCCTAAACCCCTACAATGAGCAGTTCTTC.

This clonotype has at least ten counts. The genes are TRBV28 and TRBJ1-3; D unclear. V gave up 1 base and J gave up 0 bases, with 16 bases separating them. Germline V lookup: CDR1 MDHEN, CDR2 SYDVKM. The length of the CDR3 is 18 residues. In DNA, the CDR3 is TGTGCCAGCAGTTTATATCCACGGCGGGATCTCTCTGGAAACACCATATATTTT. Amino acid sequence: CASSLYPRRDLSGNTIYF.

This clonotype has ten or more counts. The chain combines TRBV7-8 with TRBJ2-1; 12 positions agree with TRBD2. The CDR3 spans 19 residues. V trimming: 3 bases; J trimming: 0 bases; junction bases outside the gene matches: 9. Germline loops: CDR1 SGHVS, CDR2 FQNEAQ. CDR3 region: CASSFTGTSGSSSYNEQFF. CDR3 coding DNA: TGTGCCAGCAGCTTTACCGGGACTAGCGGGTCAAGCTCCTACAATGAGCAGTTCTTC.

The gene calls are TRBV20-1 and TRBJ1-1, with D possibly matching TRBD1 (6 bases). Germline CDR1 DFQATT, CDR2 SNEGSKA (reference sequence). V was shortened by 2 bases and J by 4 bases, with 11 bases between the two germline ends. The CDR3 has 13 residues. The CDR3 here is CSARSDSSTEAFF. CDR3 sequence (DNA): TGCAGTGCTAGATCGGACAGTTCCACTGAAGCTTTCTTT.

This clonotype was observed many times. The CDR3 is CSVAAGSYNEQFF. In DNA, the CDR3 is TGCAGCGTCGCGGCAGGGTCCTACAATGAGCAGTTCTTC. V and J are TRBV29-1 and TRBJ2-1, with a possible D match to TRBD1 (5 bases). This CDR3 spans 13 amino acids. Germline CDR1 is SQVTM and CDR2 is ANQGSEA. The V gene lost 6 bases and the J gene lost 1 base, with 10 bases spanning the gap.

This chain joins TRBV20-1 and TRBJ1-2, with a weak D call TRBD1 (5 bases). Trimming took off 3 bases at V and 0 bases at J, with 8 bases between the two ends. CDR1 is DFQATT and CDR2 is SNEGSKA in the germline V gene (reference sequence). CDR3 length: 13 residues. DNA of the CDR3: TGCAGTGCTAGCGACAGATCTAACTATGGCTACACCTTC. This codes for CSASDRSNYGYTF.

This clonotype appeared a few times. The gene calls are TRBV27 and TRBJ2-2; no clear D. CDR1 and CDR2 (germline): MNHEY, SMNVEV (reference sequence). Trimming took 3 bases from V and 3 from J, leaving 8 bases between them. This CDR3 is 14 amino acids long. The CDR3 sequence: CASSFIGHTGELFF. CDR3 nucleotide sequence: TGTGCCAGCAGTTTTATAGGACACACCGGGGAGCTGTTTTTT.

This chain uses TRBV18 with TRBJ1-1; D possibly corresponds to TRBD1 (6 bases). This CDR3 region has 15 residues. Germline values: CDR1 KGHSH, CDR2 LQKENI. V was pared by 0 bases and J by 0 bases, with 8 bases between. CDR3 region: CASSPPAGVNTEAFF. CDR3 coding DNA: TGTGCCAGCTCACCACCGGCAGGGGTGAACACTGAAGCTTTCTTT.

On this clonotype itself: Since a much larger clone is just one base distant, this may be a read error. The missing conserved phenylalanine or tryptophan at the end of this CDR3 makes a read error likely. This chain links TRBV28 with TRBJ2-7; 8 bases match TRBD2. Germline CDR1 reads MDHEN; CDR2 reads SYDVKM. Losses at the gene ends were 6 bases for V and 0 bases for J; bases not matched to a gene: 4. There are 14 residues in the CDR3. CDR3 DNA: TGTGCCAGCAGAGACGGGACTAGCTCCTACGAGCAGTACGAC. Translation: CASRDGTSSYEQYD.